A selection of T cell receptor beta chains follows, all from one sample in a study of CD8 T cells in ankylosing spondylitis. TCRdb analysed the 5' RACE reads with MiXCR anew, one entry per CDR3 protein. The profile covers roughly 100,000 distinct CDR3 sequences, with about 8.5% appearing a single time and 9.9% taken by the ten largest. The material sequenced was blood, either unsorted or a sorted T cell fraction (not recorded which). The receptor source for this set is a male donor with ankylosing spondylitis or in good health (not recorded which). The CDR3 runs from the conserved cysteine through the conserved F or W. Each record gives: CDR3 DNA, CDR3 protein, D gene, clone size, J gene, V gene. The D gene is left open where the match is weak. Not every row has a clone size; where given, it reads once, few, many or a size class.

TGCAGCGTTGAAGGGATGAACACTGAAGCTTTCTTT	CSVEGMNTEAFF	NA	many	TRBJ1-1	TRBV29-1
TGTGCCAGCAGCTTATCGAGGCACCAACAAGAGACCCAGTACTTC	CASSLSRHQQETQYF	NA	few	TRBJ2-5	TRBV7-2
TGCAGCGTTGCAGAACAAAGGAACACTGAAGCTTTCTTT	CSVAEQRNTEAFF	NA	many	TRBJ1-1	TRBV29-1
TGCGCCAGCAGGTCGGGCCCGGGGCTCTCCTACGAGCAGTACTTC	CASRSGPGLSYEQYF	NA	many	TRBJ2-7	TRBV4-1
TGCAGCGTTGAAGATCCGAGGGGCTACAATGAGCAGTTCTTC	CSVEDPRGYNEQFF	NA	many	TRBJ2-1	TRBV29-1
TGTGCCATCGGGCAGGGAAGTTCAGATACGCAGTATTTT	CAIGQGSSDTQYF	NA	many	TRBJ2-3	TRBV10-3
TGTACCAGCAGCCAAGAAGTACAGCTAGAGACCCAGTACTTC	CTSSQEVQLETQYF	NA	NA	TRBJ2-5	TRBV3-1
TGCAGCGCTCCCGCGGCGGACACTGAAGCTTTCTTT	CSAPAADTEAFF	NA	many	TRBJ1-1	TRBV29-1
TGTGCCAGCAGTTTAGGAATAGCGGGGGGGCATGAGCAGTTCTTC	CASSLGIAGGHEQFF	TRBD2	many	TRBJ2-1	TRBV12-3/TRBV12-4
TGTGCCAGCAGCCGCGAAGCGGGGAACACCGGGGAGCTGTTTTTT	CASSREAGNTGELFF	NA	many	TRBJ2-2	TRBV4-2
TGTGCCAGCAGAGGACTAGGGGGGGGGGAGCAGTACTTC	CASRGLGGGEQYF	NA	many	TRBJ2-7	TRBV12-3/TRBV12-4
TGTGCCAGTAGTACCCTGACGAGGAACGAGCAGTACTTC	CASSTLTRNEQYF	NA	once	TRBJ2-7	TRBV19
TGTGCCAGCAGTGACCGCTCTGGGAATGAGCAGTTCTTC	CASSDRSGNEQFF	NA	many	TRBJ2-1	TRBV2
TGCAGCGCCGGGGCAGACTACAGGGATGGCTACACCTTC	CSAGADYRDGYTF	NA	many	TRBJ1-2	TRBV29-1
TGTGCCAGCAGCCCACTACCTAGCACAGATACGCAGTATTTT	CASSPLPSTDTQYF	NA	NA	TRBJ2-3	TRBV7-9
TGTGCCAGCAGCCGAGCCCTACAGGGTTTCGACGAGCAGTACTTC	CASSRALQGFDEQYF	NA	many	TRBJ2-7	TRBV12-3/TRBV12-4
TGTGCCAGCAGCCCAGCCGGGACAGCGAACACCGGGGAGCTGTTTTTT	CASSPAGTANTGELFF	TRBD1	NA	TRBJ2-2	TRBV7-3
TGCAGTGCTAGGGTCGGGGTCCATGAGCAGTTCTTC	CSARVGVHEQFF	NA	many	TRBJ2-1	TRBV20-1
TGTGCCAGCAGCTTAGGGACCGTGGGGACGATCGATAACACCGGGGAGCTGTTTTTT	CASSLGTVGTIDNTGELFF	NA	many	TRBJ2-2	TRBV7-6
TGTGCCAGCAGCCTCTCTAGGTTGGCTGAAGCTTTCTTT	CASSLSRLAEAFF	NA	many	TRBJ1-1	TRBV27
TGTGCTAGTGAAAATCGGGGGCAAATTGGAAACACCATATATTTT	CASENRGQIGNTIYF	NA	many	TRBJ1-3	TRBV12-5
TGCGCCAGCAGCAACGACAGGGGGTCAGATACGCAGTATTTT	CASSNDRGSDTQYF	TRBD1	many	TRBJ2-3	TRBV5-1
TGTGCCACCAACCGGGGGCTGTCCCTCGAGCAGTACTTC	CATNRGLSLEQYF	NA	many	TRBJ2-7	TRBV24-1
TGCAGTGCTGCCTCTACAGGGTACGAGCAGTACTTC	CSAASTGYEQYF	NA	many	TRBJ2-7	TRBV20-1
TGTGCCAGCAGCGAGATTCGGACAGGCCAAGAGACCCAGTACTTC	CASSEIRTGQETQYF	TRBD1	many	TRBJ2-5	TRBV2
TGTGCCAGCAGTTCAGTAGACAGGGGGGAGACCCAGTACTTC	CASSSVDRGETQYF	TRBD1	few	TRBJ2-5	TRBV12-3/TRBV12-4
TGCAGTGCCGGGCAAAACTATGGCTACACCTTC	CSAGQNYGYTF	NA	few	TRBJ1-2	TRBV20-1
TGTGCCAGCAGCCAAGATTTAGGAGAGACCCAGTACTTC	CASSQDLGETQYF	NA	many	TRBJ2-5	TRBV14
TGTGCCAGAACAGGGGTCATTCAGAACAATCAGCCCCAGCATTTT	CARTGVIQNNQPQHF	TRBD1	many	TRBJ1-5	TRBV5-6
TGCAGTGCTAAGCCCCGCGACTGGTCCATCCGCTACAATGAGCAGTTCTTC	CSAKPRDWSIRYNEQFF	NA	many	TRBJ2-1	TRBV20-1
TGTGCCAGCAGCTCACGGGTCGACAGAGCCTCCTACGAGCAGTACTTC	CASSSRVDRASYEQYF	NA	few	TRBJ2-7	TRBV5-6
TGTGCCAGCAGCCTCCACACAGGGGGGCCCCAGCATTTT	CASSLHTGGPQHF	TRBD1	many	TRBJ1-5	TRBV5-6
TGTGCCAGCAGCGTAGGACAGTTCAATGAGCAGTTCTTC	CASSVGQFNEQFF	NA	once	TRBJ2-1	TRBV9
TGTGCCAGCAGCCAAGATACGGGCCGGAGTAGCAGGGGCTCCTACGAGCAGTACTTC	CASSQDTGRSSRGSYEQYF	NA	NA	TRBJ2-7	TRBV14
TGTGCCAGCAGCGTAGGGGGTGGCTTTGGCGGGGAGCTGTTTTTT	CASSVGGGFGGELFF	NA	many	TRBJ2-2	TRBV9
TGTGCCAGCAGTGAACCAGGGGAAGGAAAGGAGCAGCCCCAGCATTTT	CASSEPGEGKEQPQHF	NA	many	TRBJ1-5	TRBV25-1
TGTGCCAGCAGTTCTGGGACTTTTCTACTCACCGGGGAGCTGTTTTTT	CASSSGTFLLTGELFF	NA	many	TRBJ2-2	TRBV12-3/TRBV12-4
TGTGCCAGCAGCCCCGGACAGCCCTATGGCTACACCTTC	CASSPGQPYGYTF	NA	many	TRBJ1-2	TRBV9
TGTGCCAGCGGGGTGGGGAGTACCAGGGATCAGCCCCAGCATTTT	CASGVGSTRDQPQHF	NA	many	TRBJ1-5	TRBV7-2
TGCGCCAGCAGCCAAGATCTCGCCGGGGCCGCTACTAGCACAGATACGCAGTATTTT	CASSQDLAGAATSTDTQYF	NA	many	TRBJ2-3	TRBV4-3
TGCGCCAGCAGCTTGTTCGCAGGGGACTATGGCTACACCTTC	CASSLFAGDYGYTF	NA	few	TRBJ1-2	TRBV5-1